Below are 21 T cell receptor beta chains sequenced from a single sample in a study of cytomegalovirus exposure and HLA in healthy donors. A multiplex PCR was run with 60 Vbeta primers and 13 Jbeta primers. The data were produced by immunoSEQ multiplex PCR, yet TCRdb's version contains in-frame clones alone and is incomplete. The sample lists approximately 150,000 clones, around 80% occurring once. The sequencing input was PBMCs. The receptors derive from a woman aged 40 to 49 in good health and CMV-seronegative.

The chain carries TRBV29-1 and TRBJ1-1; no reliable D call. CDR3 size: 14 residues. The germline gives CDR1 SQVTM, CDR2 ANQGSEA. Trimming stripped 7 bases from V and 2 bases from J, with 17 bases between. For the CDR3, the DNA is TGCAGCGCTCCCGGAGGGAATTATAACACTGAAGCTTTCTTT. It translates to CSAPGGNYNTEAFF.

The chain couples TRBV27 to TRBJ1-2; the D gene is possibly TRBD1 (5 bases). The CDR3 contains 15 residues. With 2 bases removed from V and 4 bases from J, the gap between germline ends came to 14 bases. Per germline, CDR1 MNHEY and CDR2 SMNVEV (reference sequence). CDR3 sequence: CASSLRGHATYGYTF. As DNA, the CDR3 is TGTGCCAGCAGTTTAAGGGGTCATGCGACCTATGGCTACACCTTC.

This clone appeared a few times. The chain uses TRBV7-9 and TRBJ2-1; 10 nucleotides align to TRBD1. This CDR3 has 15 residues. Losses at the gene ends were 5 bases for V and 4 bases for J; bases not matched to a gene: 5. The germline CDR1 and CDR2 sequences are SEHNR and FQNEAQ (reference sequence). The CDR3 DNA reads TGTGCCAGCAGCGACCGGGACAGGGGTTACAATGAGCAGTTCTTC. Its translation: CASSDRDRGYNEQFF.

This clone was detected only once. V and J are TRBV7-2 and TRBJ2-7; a possible D gene is TRBD2 (6 bases). V lost 1 base to trimming and J lost 3 bases, with 19 bases between them. The CDR3 has 17 residues. Germline values: CDR1 SGHTA, CDR2 FQGNSA. The CDR3: CASSLVGGQGKHYEQYF. The CDR3 DNA reads TGTGCCAGCAGCTTAGTCGGGGGTCAGGGCAAACACTACGAGCAGTACTTC.

This clone came up a few times. The genes are TRBV7-6 and TRBJ2-7; tentatively, D is TRBD1 (6 bases). This CDR3 is 15 amino acids long. The germline CDR1 and CDR2 sequences are SGHVS and FNYEAQ. Deletions cut 5 bases from V and 1 base from J, with 15 bases between. This chain's CDR3 is CASSPNRDTSYEQYF. CDR3 bases: TGTGCCAGCAGCCCCAACCGGGACACATCCTACGAGCAGTACTTC.

The chain couples TRBV25-1 to TRBJ1-1, with 7 positions matching TRBD1. CDR1 MGHDK and CDR2 SYGVNS come from the germline V gene. J gave up 0 bases and V 5 bases, and 6 bases lay outside the gene matches. The length of the CDR3 is 15 residues. This CDR3 reads CASSYRGQLNTEAFF. CDR3 DNA sequence: TGTGCCAGCAGTTACCGGGGACAGCTGAACACTGAAGCTTTCTTT.

V usage is TRBV7-3 and J usage is TRBJ2-1; D is ambiguous. Per germline, CDR1 SGHTA and CDR2 FQGTGA. Trimming pared 2 bases from V and 0 bases from J, leaving 5 bases between. This CDR3 is built from 14 residues. CDR3 residues: CASSLDSSYNEQFF. In DNA form, the CDR3 reads TGTGCCAGCAGCTTAGATAGCTCCTACAATGAGCAGTTCTTC.

This clone was observed a single time. The V call is TRBV7-6, the J call TRBJ1-1; tentative D call: TRBD1 (6 bases). The CDR3 is 15 residues long. V lost 3 bases and J lost 1, with 12 bases in between. Looked up from germline, CDR1 is SGHVS and CDR2 is FNYEAQ. The CDR3 is CASSFGGEKNTEAFF. CDR3 DNA: TGTGCCAGCAGCTTTGGGGGCGAAAAGAACACTGAAGCTTTCTTT. The full variable domain, rest sourced from reference TRBV7-6 and TRBJ1-1, is GAGVSQSPRYKVTKRGQDVALRCDPISGHVSLYWYRQALGQGPEFLTYFNYEAQQDKSGLPNDRFSAERPEGSISTLTIQRTEQRDSAMYRCASSFGGEKNTEAFFGQGTRLTVV.

This clone was recorded only once. The chain has TRBV11-2 and TRBJ2-3, with 12 nucleotides matching TRBD2. This CDR3 is built from 16 residues. Losses at the gene ends were 5 bases for V and 1 base for J; bases not matched to a gene: 4. Germline V gene sequence: CDR1 SGHAT, CDR2 FQNNGV. CDR3 loop: CASSPRLAGGTDTQYF. The DNA of the CDR3 is TGTGCCAGCAGCCCAAGACTAGCGGGGGGCACAGATACGCAGTATTTT.

J is TRBJ1-2 and V is TRBV4-2; D gene uncertain. CDR1 is LGHNA and CDR2 is YNFKEQ in the germline V gene. This CDR3 contains 11 residues. Trimming cost V 1 base and J 7 bases, with 4 bases left between them. The CDR3 protein is CASSQASGYTF. CDR3 in DNA: TGTGCCAGCAGCCAAGCCTCTGGCTACACCTTC.

V usage is TRBV5-1 and J usage is TRBJ2-1; 11 bases line up with TRBD2. V gave up 5 bases and J gave up 9 bases; unmatched junction bases: 10. This CDR3 has 15 amino acids. The germline V gene encodes CDR1 SGHRS and CDR2 YFSETQ. The chain's CDR3 is CASRAGSGRGSEQFF. The CDR3 coding sequence is TGCGCCAGCAGAGCGGGTAGCGGGAGGGGTAGTGAGCAGTTCTTC. Complete variable domain (other parts from reference TRBV5-1 and TRBJ2-1): KAGVTQTPRYLIKTRGQQVTLSCSPISGHRSVSWYQQTPGQGLQFLFEYFSETQRNKGNFPGRFSGRQFSNSRSEMNVSTLELGDSALYLCASRAGSGRGSEQFFGPGTRLTVL.

This sequence joins TRBV28 and TRBJ1-6, with 10 bases lining up with TRBD1. Germline V lookup: CDR1 MDHEN, CDR2 SYDVKM. J lost 10 bases, V lost 6 bases, and 6 bases had no gene match. The CDR3 loop spans 14 amino acids. Here the CDR3 DNA reads TGTGCCAGCAGGGGACAGGGGCTGGGGTCACCCCTCCACTTT. It is translated as CASRGQGLGSPLHF.

Note on this clone: Relative to the germline gene, one junction end is altered; a read error may explain this. This chain connects TRBV7-9 to TRBJ1-2; 8 bases fit TRBD1. The CDR3 runs 12 residues. CDR1 and CDR2 from the germline V gene are SEHNR and FQNEAQ (reference sequence). The CDR3 region has the DNA TGTTCCAGCAGCCAGACAGGGGTTGGCTACACCTTC. Its protein is CSSSQTGVGYTF. The variable domain in full, with the rest retrieved from reference TRBV7-9 and TRBJ1-2, is DTGVSQNPRHKITKRGQNVTFRCDPISEHNRLYWYRQTLGQGPEFLTYFQNEAQLEKSRLLSDRFSAERPKGSFSTLEIQRTEQGDSAMYLCSSSQTGVGYTFGSGTRLTVV.

V and J are TRBV5-6 and TRBJ2-7, with D possibly matching TRBD1 (6 bases). The CDR3 contains 15 residues. CDR1 and CDR2 (germline): SGHDT, YYEEEE. The V gene lost 0 bases and the J gene lost 6 bases, with 16 bases spanning the gap. CDR3 nucleotide sequence: TGTGCCAGCAGCTTGGGTCAGGGGAACTCCCCCGAGCAGTACTTC. Its translation: CASSLGQGNSPEQYF.

The table lists this clone with a count of one. The chain recombines TRBV28 with TRBJ1-5; possible D gene TRBD1, 5 bases. The germline V gene encodes CDR1 MDHEN and CDR2 SYDVKM. V was trimmed by 8 bases and J by 7 bases, leaving 24 bases between them. The CDR3 is 16 residues long. CDR3 nucleotides: TGTGCCAGCCTAAACCTCCGGGACTCACGAGGGCAGCCCCAGCATTTT. Protein sequence: CASLNLRDSRGQPQHF. The whole variable domain, remainder taken from reference TRBV28 and TRBJ1-5, is DVKVTQSSRYLVKRTGEKVFLECVQDMDHENMFWYRQDPGLGLRLIYFSYDVKMKEKGDIPEGYSVSREKKERFSLILESASTNQTSMYLCASLNLRDSRGQPQHFGDGTRLSIL.

The chain employs TRBV11-3 and TRBJ2-2; TRBD1 matches 7 bases. Trimming at V came to 6 bases and at J to 4 bases, leaving 5 bases not matched to a gene. CDR3 length equals 14 residues. In germline, CDR1 is SGHNT, CDR2 YENEEA. In nucleotides, the CDR3 is TGTGCCAGCAGACCACAGGGGTTCACCGGGGAGCTGTTTTTT. Translated: CASRPQGFTGELFF.

This chain links TRBV9 with TRBJ2-7; 8 nucleotides line up with TRBD2. Germline CDR1 reads SGDLS; CDR2 reads YYNGEE. The length of the CDR3 is 16 residues. The V segment lost 1 base and the J segment 3 bases; nucleotides outside the gene matches: 9. The CDR3 protein is CASSVTPGGSDYEQYF. The CDR3 DNA follows: TGTGCCAGCAGCGTAACCCCGGGGGGGTCCGACTACGAGCAGTACTTC. Drawing the rest from reference TRBV9 and TRBJ2-7, the complete variable domain is DSGVTQTPKHLITATGQRVTLRCSPRSGDLSVYWYQQSLDQGLQFLIQYYNGEERAKGNILERFSAQQFPDLHSELNLSSLELGDSALYFCASSVTPGGSDYEQYFGPGTRLTVT.

This chain connects TRBV7-2 to TRBJ1-1; D may be TRBD1 (5 bases). The V and J ends lost 3 bases and 1 base respectively, with 12 bases between them. This CDR3 is 15 amino acids long. Per germline, CDR1 SGHTA and CDR2 FQGNSA. This CDR3 reads CASSFGGAANTEAFF. In DNA form, the CDR3 reads TGTGCCAGCAGCTTCGGTGGGGCAGCGAACACTGAAGCTTTCTTT.

The rearrangement links TRBV28 to TRBJ1-2, with 8 bases matching TRBD1. In germline, CDR1 is MDHEN, CDR2 SYDVKM. With 7 bases clipped from V and 2 bases from J, the junction kept 6 bases outside the gene matches. This CDR3 is built from 14 residues. The CDR3 DNA sequence: TGTGCCAGCAAAAGGACAGGGATCAACTATGGCTACACCTTC. This codes for CASKRTGINYGYTF.

The V and J genes are TRBV30 and TRBJ1-2, with a possible D match to TRBD1 (6 bases). Germline CDR1 GTSNPN, CDR2 SVGIG (reference sequence). The CDR3 totals 15 residues. V was pared by 3 bases and J by 1 base, with 15 bases between. CDR3 in DNA: TGTGCCTGGAGCACCGGGAGGACAGTTAACTATGGCTACACCTTC. It encodes CAWSTGRTVNYGYTF.

The genes are TRBV30 and TRBJ2-2; TRBD2 agrees at 7 bases. This CDR3 has 16 amino acids. V shed 4 bases, J shed 5 bases, and the junction held 13 bases outside the gene matches. CDR1 is GTSNPN, CDR2 SVGIG, per germline (reference sequence). The CDR3 loop reads CAWIPRERLRTGELFF. DNA of the CDR3: TGTGCCTGGATTCCGCGGGAGAGGCTTAGGACCGGGGAGCTGTTTTTT.